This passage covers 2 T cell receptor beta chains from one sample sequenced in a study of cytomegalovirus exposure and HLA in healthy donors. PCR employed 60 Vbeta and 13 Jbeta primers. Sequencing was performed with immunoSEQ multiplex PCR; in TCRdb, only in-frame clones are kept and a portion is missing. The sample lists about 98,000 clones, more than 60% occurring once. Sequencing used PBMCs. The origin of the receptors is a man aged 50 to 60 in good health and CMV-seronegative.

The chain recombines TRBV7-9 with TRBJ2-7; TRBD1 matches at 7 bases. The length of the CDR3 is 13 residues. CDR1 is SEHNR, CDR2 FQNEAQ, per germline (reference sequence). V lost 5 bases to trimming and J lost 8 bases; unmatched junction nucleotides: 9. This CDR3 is CASSPGTVWKQYF. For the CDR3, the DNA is TGTGCCAGCAGCCCGGGGACAGTCTGGAAGCAGTACTTC.

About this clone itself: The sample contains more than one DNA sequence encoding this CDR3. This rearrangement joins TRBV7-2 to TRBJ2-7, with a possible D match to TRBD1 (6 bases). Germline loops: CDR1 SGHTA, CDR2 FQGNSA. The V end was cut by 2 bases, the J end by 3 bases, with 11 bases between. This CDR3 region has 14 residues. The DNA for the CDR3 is TGTGCCAGCAGCTTAACACAGGGCCTCTACGAGCAGTACTTC. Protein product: CASSLTQGLYEQYF.